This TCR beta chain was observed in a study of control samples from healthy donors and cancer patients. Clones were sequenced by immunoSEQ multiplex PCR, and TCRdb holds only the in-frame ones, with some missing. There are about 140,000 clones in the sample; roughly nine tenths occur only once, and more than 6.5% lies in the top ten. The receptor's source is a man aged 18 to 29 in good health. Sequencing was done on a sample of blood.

Here the CDR3 reads CASSETSEKLFF. The DNA of the CDR3 is TGTGCCAGCAGTGAGACCTCGGAAAAACTGTTTTTT. The chain uses TRBV25-1 and TRBJ1-4; no reliable D call. V was trimmed by 3 bases and J by 8 bases, leaving 7 bases between them. CDR1 MGHDK and CDR2 SYGVNS come from the germline V gene. This CDR3 region has 12 residues.